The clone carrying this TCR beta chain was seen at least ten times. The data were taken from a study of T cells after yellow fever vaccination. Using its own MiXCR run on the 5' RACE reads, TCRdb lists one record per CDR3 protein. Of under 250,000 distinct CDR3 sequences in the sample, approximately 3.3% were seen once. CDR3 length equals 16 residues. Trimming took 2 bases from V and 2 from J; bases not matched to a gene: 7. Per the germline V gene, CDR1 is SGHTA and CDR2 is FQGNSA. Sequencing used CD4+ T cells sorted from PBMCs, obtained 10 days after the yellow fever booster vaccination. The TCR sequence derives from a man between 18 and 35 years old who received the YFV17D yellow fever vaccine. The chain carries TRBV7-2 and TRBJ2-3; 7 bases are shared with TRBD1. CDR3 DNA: TGTGCCAGCAGCTTACCTAAGGGGACAGTCACAGATACGCAGTATTTT. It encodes CASSLPKGTVTDTQYF.